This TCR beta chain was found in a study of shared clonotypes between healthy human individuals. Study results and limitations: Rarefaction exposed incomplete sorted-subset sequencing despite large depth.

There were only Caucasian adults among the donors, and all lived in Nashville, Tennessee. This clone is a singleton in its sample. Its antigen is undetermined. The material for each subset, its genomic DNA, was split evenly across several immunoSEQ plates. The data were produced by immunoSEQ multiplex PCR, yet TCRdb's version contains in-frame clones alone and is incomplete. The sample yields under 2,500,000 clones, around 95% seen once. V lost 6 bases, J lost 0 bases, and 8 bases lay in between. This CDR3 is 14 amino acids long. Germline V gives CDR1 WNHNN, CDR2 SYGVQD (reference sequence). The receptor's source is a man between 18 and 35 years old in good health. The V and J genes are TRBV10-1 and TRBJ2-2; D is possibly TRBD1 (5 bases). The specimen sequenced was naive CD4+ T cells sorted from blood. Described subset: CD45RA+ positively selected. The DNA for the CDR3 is TGCGCCAGCAGGGACAACTCGAACACCGGGGAGCTGTTTTTT. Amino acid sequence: CASRDNSNTGELFF.